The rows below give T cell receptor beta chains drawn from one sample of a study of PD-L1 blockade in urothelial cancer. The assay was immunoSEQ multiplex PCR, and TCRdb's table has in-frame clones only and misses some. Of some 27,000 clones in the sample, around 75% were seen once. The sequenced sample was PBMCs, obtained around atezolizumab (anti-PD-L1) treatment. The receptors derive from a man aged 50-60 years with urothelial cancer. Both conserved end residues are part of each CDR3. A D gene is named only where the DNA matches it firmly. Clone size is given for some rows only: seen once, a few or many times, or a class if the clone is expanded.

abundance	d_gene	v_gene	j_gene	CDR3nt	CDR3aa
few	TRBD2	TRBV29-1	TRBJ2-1	TGCAGCGTCCCAGGCCTAGCGGGAGAGCATGAGCAGTTCTTC	CSVPGLAGEHEQFF
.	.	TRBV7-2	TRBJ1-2	TGTGCCAGCAGCCCCCAGGGTAGTCATGGCTACACCTTC	CASSPQGSHGYTF
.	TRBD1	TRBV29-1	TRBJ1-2	TGCAGCGTTGAAGTTTCAGGGGGTTTTGGTGGCTACACCTTC	CSVEVSGGFGGYTF
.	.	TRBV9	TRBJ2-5	TGTGCCAGCAGCGCAACAGCTTGGGGCAGGGAGACCCAGTACTTC	CASSATAWGRETQYF
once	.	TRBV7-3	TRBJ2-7	TGTGCCAGCAGCGCCGGTCCAGGCTACGAGCAGTACTTC	CASSAGPGYEQYF
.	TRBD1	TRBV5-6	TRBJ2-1	TGTGCCAGCGTGGGACAGGGGAACGATGAGCAGTTCTTC	CASVGQGNDEQFF
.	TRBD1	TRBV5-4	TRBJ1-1	TGTGCCGAAGGGACAGGGACGGGTTTGAACACTGAAGCTTTCTTT	CAEGTGTGLNTEAFF
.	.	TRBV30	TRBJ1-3	TGTGCCTGGAGTGTACTAGGGTACACCATATATTTT	CAWSVLGYTIYF
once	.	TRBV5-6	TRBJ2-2	TGTGCCAGCAGCTTGCCGCGGGGGGAGCTGTTTTTT	CASSLPRGELFF
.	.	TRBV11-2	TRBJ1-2	TGTGCCAGCAGCTTAGGGGCCAAAGCCCCCTATGGCTACACCTTC	CASSLGAKAPYGYTF
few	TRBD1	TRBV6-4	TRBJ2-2	TGTGCCAGCAAGGACAGGACGCGCACCGGGGAGCTGTTTTTT	CASKDRTRTGELFF
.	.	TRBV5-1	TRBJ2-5	TGCGCCAGCAGCCGGTCAGGGGAGAGGGAGACCCAGTACTTC	CASSRSGERETQYF
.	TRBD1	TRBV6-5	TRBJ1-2	TGTGCCAGCAGTCCAGACAGGGCGGGTACCTATGGCTACACCTTC	CASSPDRAGTYGYTF
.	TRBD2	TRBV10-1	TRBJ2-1	TGCGCCAGCAGTGAATCGGGAGGACGGAATGAGCAGTTCTTC	CASSESGGRNEQFF
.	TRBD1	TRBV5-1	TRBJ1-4	TGCGCCAGCAGCTTGGCCCCCGGGACAGGGGCTAATGAAAAACTGTTTTTT	CASSLAPGTGANEKLFF
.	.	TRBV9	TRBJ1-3	TGTGCCAGCAGCGTAGCTACATCGTCGCAGGACTCTGGAAACACCATATATTTT	CASSVATSSQDSGNTIYF
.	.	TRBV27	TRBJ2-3	TGTGCCAGCAGTCTGCGGGCAGCCCTTGATACGCAGTATTTT	CASSLRAALDTQYF
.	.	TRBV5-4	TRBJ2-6	TGTGCCAGCAGCCCATACAGGGAAAGGGCCAACGTCCTGACTTTC	CASSPYRERANVLTF
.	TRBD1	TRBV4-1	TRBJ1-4	TGCGCCAGCAGCCAAGAAGGGGGCCCGAATGAAAAACTGTTTTTT	CASSQEGGPNEKLFF
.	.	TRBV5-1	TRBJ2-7	TGCGCCAGCAGCTTGGCGGGTGAGCAGTACTTC	CASSLAGEQYF
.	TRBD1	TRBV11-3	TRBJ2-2	TGTGCCAGCAGCAGACAGGGGGCCGCGAACACCGGGGAGCTGTTTTTT	CASSRQGAANTGELFF
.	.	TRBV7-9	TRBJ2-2	TGTGCCAGCAGCCCAGCAGGTCGAAGGACCGGGGAGCTGTTTTTT	CASSPAGRRTGELFF
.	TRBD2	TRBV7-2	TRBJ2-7	TGTGCCAGCAGCTACCAAACAGCGGGAGTGCCGTCCTACGAGCAGTACTTC	CASSYQTAGVPSYEQYF
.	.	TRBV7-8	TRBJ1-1	TGTGCCAGCAGCTTCGGTATTCTGAACACTGAAGCTTTCTTT	CASSFGILNTEAFF
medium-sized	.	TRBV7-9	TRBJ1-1	TGTGCCAGCAGCCTCTTTGGTCAGGCTGAAGCTTTCTTT	CASSLFGQAEAFF
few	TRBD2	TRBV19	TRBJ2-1	TGTGCCAGTAGTACTAAGCGGGGCCTCTACAATGAGCAGTTCTTC	CASSTKRGLYNEQFF
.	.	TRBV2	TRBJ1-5	TGTGCCAGCAGTGAACCCGTCCTCAATCAGCCCCAGCATTTT	CASSEPVLNQPQHF
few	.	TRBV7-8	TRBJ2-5	TGTGCCAGCGAGTACCAAGAGACCCAGTACTTC	CASEYQETQYF
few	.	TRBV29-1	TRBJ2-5	TGCAGCGTTGGGTTGACAGGTGATTACCAAGAGACCCAGTACTTC	CSVGLTGDYQETQYF
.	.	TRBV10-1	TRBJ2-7	TGCGCCAGCAGTGAGGACGGACGGGAAGACGAGCAGTACTTC	CASSEDGREDEQYF
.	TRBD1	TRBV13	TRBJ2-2	TGTGCCAGCAGCTGGGGACAGGGTACCGGGGAGCTGTTTTTT	CASSWGQGTGELFF
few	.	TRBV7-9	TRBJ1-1	TGTGCCAGCAGCCCAACTAGCGGAGGAGAGTCAGAAGCTTTCTTT	CASSPTSGGESEAFF
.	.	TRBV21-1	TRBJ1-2	TGTGCCAGCAGCCAGGGAAGGGGGTGCTATGGCTACACCTTC	CASSQGRGCYGYTF
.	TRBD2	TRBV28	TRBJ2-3	TGTGCCAGCAGTCTAGCGGGGGCCGGCACAGATACGCAGTATTTT	CASSLAGAGTDTQYF
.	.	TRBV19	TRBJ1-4	TGTGCCAGTAAGACGGGAGGCGGAACTAATGAAAAACTGTTTTTT	CASKTGGGTNEKLFF
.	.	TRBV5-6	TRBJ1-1	TGTGCCAGCAGCTTCTCCCGCCAGGCAATGAACACTGAAGCTTTCTTT	CASSFSRQAMNTEAFF